This TCR beta chain was captured in a study of blood T cell repertoires in COVID-19. Study-wide background: Spain, Italy and the United States supplied samples that represented acute and convalescent COVID-19. Sources were T cells, B-cell-depleted T cells, or PBMCs; the material itself was cDNA or gDNA.

CDR3 length: 14 amino acids. After removal of 3 bases from V and 4 bases from J, the junction contained 3 bases not matched to a gene. CDR1 is SGHTA, CDR2 FQGNSA, per germline. As originally analysed: Nucleated cell number was recorded as an estimate derived from reference gene primer amplification. The protocol was immunoSEQ multiplex PCR, while the TCRdb copy is restricted to in-frame clones and leaves out a portion. The V and J calls and clone size were taken over from that table, and D and trimming were inferred from the DNA. The sample contains more than 40,000 clones, around 90% of which appear only once.

This receptor was obtained from a man over 45 with active COVID-19. The V and J genes are TRBV7-2 and TRBJ1-3; the match to TRBD1 covers 7 bases. The specimen was peripheral blood. The CDR3 region is CASSFPGQGNTIYF. CDR3 bases: TGTGCCAGCAGCTTTCCGGGACAGGGAAACACCATATATTTT.